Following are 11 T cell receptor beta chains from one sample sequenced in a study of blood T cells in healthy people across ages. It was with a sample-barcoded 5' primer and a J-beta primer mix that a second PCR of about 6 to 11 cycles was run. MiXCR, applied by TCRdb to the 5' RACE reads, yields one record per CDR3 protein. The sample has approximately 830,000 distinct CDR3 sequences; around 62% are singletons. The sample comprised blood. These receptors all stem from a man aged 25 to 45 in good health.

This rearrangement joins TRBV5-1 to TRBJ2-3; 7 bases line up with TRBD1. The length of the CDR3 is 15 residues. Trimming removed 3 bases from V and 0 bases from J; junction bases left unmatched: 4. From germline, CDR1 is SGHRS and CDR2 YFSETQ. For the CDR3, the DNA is TGCGCCAGCAGCTCCGGGACAGTTAGCACAGATACGCAGTATTTT. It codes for CASSSGTVSTDTQYF.

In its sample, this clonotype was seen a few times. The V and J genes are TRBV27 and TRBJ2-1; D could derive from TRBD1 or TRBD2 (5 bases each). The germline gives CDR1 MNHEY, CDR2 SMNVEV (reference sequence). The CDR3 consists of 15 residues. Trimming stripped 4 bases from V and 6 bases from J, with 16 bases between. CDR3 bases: TGTGCCAGCAGTTCCTACGCCGGGACCCGCAATGAGCAGTTCTTC. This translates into CASSSYAGTRNEQFF.

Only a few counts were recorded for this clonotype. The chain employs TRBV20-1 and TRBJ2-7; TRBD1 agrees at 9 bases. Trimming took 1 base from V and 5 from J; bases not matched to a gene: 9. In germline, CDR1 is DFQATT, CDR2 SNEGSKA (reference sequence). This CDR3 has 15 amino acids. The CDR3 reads CSARGGQGNWDEQYF. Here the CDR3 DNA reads TGCAGTGCTAGAGGAGGACAGGGGAATTGGGACGAGCAGTACTTC.

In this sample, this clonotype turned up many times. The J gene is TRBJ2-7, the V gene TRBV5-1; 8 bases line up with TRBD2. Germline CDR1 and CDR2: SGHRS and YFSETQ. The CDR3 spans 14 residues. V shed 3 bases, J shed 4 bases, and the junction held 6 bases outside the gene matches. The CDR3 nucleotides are TGCGCCAGCAGCTCGGGACTAGGAGGTTACGAGCAGTACTTC. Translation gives CASSSGLGGYEQYF.

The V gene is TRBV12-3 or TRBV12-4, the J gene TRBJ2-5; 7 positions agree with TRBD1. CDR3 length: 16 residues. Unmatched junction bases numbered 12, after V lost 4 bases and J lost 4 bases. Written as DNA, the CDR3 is TGTGCCAGCAGTTCCGCAACAGGGGCCAGGGGAGAGACCCAGTACTTC. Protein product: CASSSATGARGETQYF.

DNA of the CDR3: TGTGCCAGCAGCTACAGGAATTACTACGAGCAGTACTTC. Its translation is CASSYRNYYEQYF. The chain uses TRBV6-5 and TRBJ2-7; tentatively, D is TRBD1 (5 bases). This CDR3 is 13 amino acids long. Germline lookup yields CDR1 MNHEY and CDR2 SVGAGI. The V end lost 6 bases, the J end lost 3 bases, and 12 bases lay between the germline ends.

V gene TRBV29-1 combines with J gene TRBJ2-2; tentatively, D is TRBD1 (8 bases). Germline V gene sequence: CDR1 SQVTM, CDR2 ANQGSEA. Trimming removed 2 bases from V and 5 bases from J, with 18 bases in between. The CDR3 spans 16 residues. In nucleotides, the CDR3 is TGCAGCGTTGAACGTTTCGGACAGGGAGGGACCGGGGAGCTGTTTTTT. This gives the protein CSVERFGQGGTGELFF.

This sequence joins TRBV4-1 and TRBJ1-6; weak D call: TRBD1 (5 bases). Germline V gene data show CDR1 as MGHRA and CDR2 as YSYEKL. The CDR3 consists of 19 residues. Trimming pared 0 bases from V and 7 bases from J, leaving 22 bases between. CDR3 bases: TGCGCCAGCAGCCAAGACCCCTGGACGCCAGCTCGGGGGAATTCACCCCTCCACTTT. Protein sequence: CASSQDPWTPARGNSPLHF.

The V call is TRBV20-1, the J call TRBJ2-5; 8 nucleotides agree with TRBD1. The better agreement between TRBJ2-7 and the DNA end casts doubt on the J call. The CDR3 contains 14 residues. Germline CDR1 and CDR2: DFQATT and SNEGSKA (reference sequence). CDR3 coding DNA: TGCAGTGCTAGAGGGCCCGAGACAGGGGTCGAGCAGTACTTC. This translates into CSARGPETGVEQYF.

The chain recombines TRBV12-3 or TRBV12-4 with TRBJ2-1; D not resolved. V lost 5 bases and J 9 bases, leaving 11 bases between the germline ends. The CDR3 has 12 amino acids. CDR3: CASSPDRGEQFF. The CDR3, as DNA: TGTGCCAGCAGTCCCGACCGAGGTGAGCAGTTCTTC.

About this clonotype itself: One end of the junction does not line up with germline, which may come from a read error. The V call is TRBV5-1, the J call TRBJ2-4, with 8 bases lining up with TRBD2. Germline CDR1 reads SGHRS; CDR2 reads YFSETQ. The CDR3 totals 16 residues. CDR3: CAGSSFGGTSTNIQYF. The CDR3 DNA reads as TGCGCCGGCAGTTCGTTCGGAGGGACTAGTACGAACATTCAGTACTTC.